These 5 T cell receptor beta chains share one sample of origin, sequenced in a study of cytomegalovirus exposure and HLA in healthy donors listed by TCRdb under 2017. The method was the immunoSEQ multiplex PCR assay. For the multiplex PCR, a mixture combining 60 forward primers for TCR Vbeta segments and 13 reverse primers for TCR Jbeta segments was used. Entries here come from immuneACCESS through TCRdb and include only in-frame sequences with V and J called. Some clones fail to appear in such tables; in the studies checked, an unresolved V gene covers under half of the shortfall, and the cause of the remainder is unknown. This sample holds about 260,000 clones; roughly 86% were observed only once. The ten largest clones represent 1.5% to 2.5% of the sample. The sample was PBMCs. The source is a woman aged 40 to 55 in good health and CMV-seropositive.

The J gene is TRBJ2-7, the V gene TRBV6-6; TRBD2 aligns across 7 bases. The V gene end was trimmed by 6 bases and the J gene end by 5 bases; junction bases not matched to a gene: 10. The CDR3 extends over 14 amino acids. CDR1 is MNHNY and CDR2 is SVGAGI in the germline V gene (reference sequence). CDR3 in DNA: TGTGCCAGCAGCCCCGGCGGGAGTATCCACGAGCAGTACTTC. It is translated as CASSPGGSIHEQYF.

This rearrangement joins TRBV6-1 to TRBJ1-5; D unresolved. The V and J ends lost 5 bases and 7 bases respectively, with 12 bases between them. Germline V gene data show CDR1 as MNHNS and CDR2 as SASEGT. The CDR3 contains 13 residues. This CDR3 is CASSPERGQPQHF. The CDR3 coding sequence is TGTGCCAGCAGTCCAGAGCGGGGACAGCCCCAGCATTTT.

This chain joins TRBV19 and TRBJ2-1; D might be TRBD1 (6 bases). Trimming cost V 10 bases and J 4 bases, with 11 bases left between them. CDR1 LNHDA and CDR2 SQIVND come from the germline V gene (reference sequence). The CDR3 is made up of 12 amino acids. The CDR3 loop is CAISDRYNEQFF. The CDR3 region has the DNA TGTGCCATCTCGGACAGATACAATGAGCAGTTCTTC.

The gene calls are TRBV30 and TRBJ1-2; no clear D gene. The germline gives CDR1 GTSNPN, CDR2 SVGIG (reference sequence). This CDR3 region has 12 residues. The V end was cut by 0 bases, the J end by 7 bases, with 9 bases between. The CDR3: CAWSVLPSGYTF. In nucleotides, the CDR3 is TGTGCCTGGAGTGTACTCCCCTCTGGCTACACCTTC. Variable domain in full (rest from reference TRBV30 and TRBJ1-2): SQTIHQWPATLVQPVGSPLSLECTVEGTSNPNLYWYRQAAGRGLQLLFYSVGIGQISSEVPQNLSASRPQDRQFILSSKKLLLSDSGFYLCAWSVLPSGYTFGSGTRLTVV.

As for this clone: The identical CDR3 is also encoded by other nucleotide sequences in the sample. The V call is TRBV9, the J call TRBJ1-1, with D perhaps matching TRBD1 (6 bases). This CDR3 spans 14 amino acids. Germline assignment: CDR1 SGDLS and CDR2 YYNGEE. Trimming left V 0 bases short and J 0 bases short, with 6 bases between. The CDR3 DNA reads TGTGCCAGCAGCGTAGAGGGGGTGAACACTGAAGCTTTCTTT. This sequence encodes CASSVEGVNTEAFF.